The 8 T cell receptor beta chains presented below share a single source sample, sequenced in a study of blood T cell repertoires in COVID-19. Produced via immunoSEQ multiplex PCR; TCRdb's table is partial and in-frame only. The table has about 130,000 clones, about 80% seen once. Sequencing input: peripheral blood. The receptors were sampled from a woman of 80 years or more with acute or convalescent COVID-19.

The chain carries TRBV29-1 and TRBJ2-7; 9 nucleotides match TRBD1. The CDR3 has 12 residues. After removal of 7 bases from V and 5 bases from J, the junction contained 6 bases not matched to a gene. Per germline, CDR1 SQVTM and CDR2 ANQGSEA. The CDR3 loop is CSGGQGSNEQYF. The CDR3 bases are TGCAGCGGGGGACAGGGAAGCAACGAGCAGTACTTC.

J is TRBJ2-2 and V is TRBV6-2 or TRBV6-3; a weak D match, TRBD2 (5 bases). CDR3 length: 16 residues. Germline V gene data show CDR1 as MNHEY and CDR2 as SVGEGT. V dropped 4 bases and J dropped 0 bases, with 12 bases sitting between them. In DNA, the CDR3 is TGTGCCAGCAGTTCTGAGCGGATACCGAACACCGGGGAGCTGTTTTTT. It yields the protein CASSSERIPNTGELFF.

V and J are TRBV11-2 and TRBJ2-7, with D possibly being TRBD2 (6 bases). CDR3 size: 15 residues. From germline, CDR1 is SGHAT and CDR2 FQNNGV. Trimming pared 3 bases from V and 2 bases from J, leaving 14 bases between. The CDR3 loop reads CASSLRGGATYEQYF. Here the CDR3 DNA reads TGTGCCAGCAGCTTGAGGGGCGGGGCTACCTACGAGCAGTACTTC.

J is TRBJ2-1 and V is TRBV18; 7 bases agree with TRBD1. V was clipped by 3 bases and J by 7 bases; unmatched bases: 9. CDR1 and CDR2 (germline): KGHSH, LQKENI. The CDR3 consists of 15 residues. This CDR3 reads CASSPQRGPGNEQFF. Written as DNA, the CDR3 is TGTGCCAGCTCACCGCAGAGGGGGCCAGGTAATGAGCAGTTCTTC.

The V and J genes are TRBV7-9 and TRBJ1-6, with D possibly TRBD1 on 6 matching bases. The CDR3 has 14 amino acids. Deletions cut 1 base from V and 10 bases from J, with 11 bases between. Germline CDR1 is SEHNR and CDR2 is FQNEAQ (reference sequence). CDR3 sequence reads: CASSLEGDSSPLHF. CDR3 nucleotides: TGTGCCAGCAGCTTAGAGGGGGATTCCTCACCCCTCCACTTT.

This chain joins TRBV7-9 and TRBJ1-2; 8 nucleotides agree with TRBD1. This CDR3 is 14 amino acids long. CDR1 and CDR2 from the germline V gene are SEHNR and FQNEAQ (reference sequence). V dropped 5 bases and J dropped 4; count of bases not matched to a gene: 6. DNA for the CDR3: TGTGCCAGCAGCCGATCAGGGGGCTCCTATGGCTACACCTTC. This translates into CASSRSGGSYGYTF. Variable domain in full (rest from reference TRBV7-9 and TRBJ1-2): DTGVSQNPRHKITKRGQNVTFRCDPISEHNRLYWYRQTLGQGPEFLTYFQNEAQLEKSRLLSDRFSAERPKGSFSTLEIQRTEQGDSAMYLCASSRSGGSYGYTFGSGTRLTVV.

The CDR3 region has the DNA TGTGCCAGCTCACCACCAGCGACAGGGGTCGGAAACACCATATATTTT. It yields the protein CASSPPATGVGNTIYF. The chain is built from TRBV18 and TRBJ1-3, with 8 bases fitting TRBD1. The trim removed 0 bases at V and 4 bases at J, leaving 5 bases unmatched. The CDR3 sequence is 16 residues long. Germline-derived CDR1 and CDR2 are KGHSH and LQKENI.

V and J are TRBV27 and TRBJ1-2; 8 bases match TRBD1. V dropped 2 bases and J dropped 8; count of bases not matched to a gene: 10. CDR1 and CDR2 from the germline V gene are MNHEY and SMNVEV (reference sequence). The CDR3 has 15 residues. The chain's CDR3 is CASSLTGQGFFGYTF. The CDR3 DNA reads TGTGCCAGCAGTTTAACTGGACAGGGATTCTTCGGCTACACCTTC.